This T cell receptor (beta chain) is from a study of OX40 agonist ivuxolimab in advanced cancers. Study as a whole: Earlier treatment with anti-PD-1, anti-PD-L1 or anti-CTLA-4 was permitted, and about 40% had received some. General study points: Among the lowest levels of clonal expansion were found in partial responders at 0.1-3.0 mg/kg. Mean expanded clone counts were higher in CD8+ than CD4+ T cells.

In the case of this clone: The target antigen is unknown.

Using immunoSEQ multiplex PCR, the repertoire was profiled, and TCRdb retains in-frame clones only, with some absent. This table holds fewer than 40,000 clones, approximately 80% found once. This CDR3 region has 15 residues. V gave up 4 bases and J gave up 0 bases, with 10 bases separating them. Germline V gene sequence: CDR1 SGHDT, CDR2 YYEEEE. This chain uses TRBV5-6 with TRBJ1-4, with D possibly matching TRBD1 (6 bases). The receptor was isolated from an adult with an advanced solid tumor such as melanoma, head and neck, liver or kidney cancer. Sequenced here: CD4+ or CD8+ T cells sorted from blood, sampled in a trial of the OX40 agonist ivuxolimab. The CDR3 loop reads CASSQNRATNEKLFF. As DNA, the CDR3 is TGTGCCAGCAGCCAGAACAGGGCAACTAATGAAAAACTGTTTTTT.